Here is one T cell receptor beta chain with its context. Its target is unknown. The source of the sample is a study of shared clonotypes between healthy human individuals. Study results and limitations: Among the subsets, naive ones generally showed larger estimated richness than memory ones. A handful of donors showed sharing of about 5.5% of naive CD4 clonotypes.

Assay: immunoSEQ multiplex PCR; the TCRdb copy retains only in-frame clones and omits some. The table includes approximately 2.3 million clones, just over 90% detected once. Germline V gene data show CDR1 as MRHNA and CDR2 as SNTAGT. Between the trimmed V and J ends, which lost 0 bases and 9 bases, there was a span of 6 bases. The CDR3 is made up of 12 amino acids. Sequencing was done on a sample of naive CD4+ T cells from PBMCs. Indicated subset: CD45RA+ positively selected. The origin of this receptor is a man in his late teens or twenties in good health. Some clones in this sample may be carry-over from other donors' samples. The chain couples TRBV6-4 to TRBJ2-1, with a weak D call TRBD2 (5 bases). Here the CDR3 DNA reads TGTGCCAGCAGTGACTCCCGGGGTGAGCAGTTCTTC. It is translated as CASSDSRGEQFF.